One sample yielded the 28 T cell receptor beta chains listed below, sequenced in a study of blood T cell repertoires in COVID-19. Sequencing was performed with immunoSEQ multiplex PCR; in TCRdb, only in-frame clones are kept and a portion is missing. The data contain tens of thousands of clones, more than 70% of them singletons. Sequencing was done on a sample of peripheral blood. The receptors here all came from a woman of 80 years or more with acute or convalescent COVID-19.

The genes are TRBV29-1 and TRBJ1-1, with D possibly being TRBD1 (6 bases). This CDR3 has 13 residues. Germline loops: CDR1 SQVTM, CDR2 ANQGSEA. V was cut by 7 bases and J by 1 base, with 13 bases left in between. The CDR3 nucleotides read TGCAGCGCCCATTCGACAGGGAACACTGAAGCTTTCTTT. It translates to CSAHSTGNTEAFF.

V and J are TRBV15 and TRBJ2-1; 14 bases line up with TRBD2. The V gene end was trimmed by 5 bases and the J gene end by 7 bases; junction bases not matched to a gene: 7. This CDR3 has 16 residues. CDR1 LNHNV and CDR2 YYDKDF come from the germline V gene (reference sequence). CDR3 bases: TGTGCCACCAGCCCTCGGACTAGCGGGAGGAGGAATGAGCAGTTCTTC. Protein: CATSPRTSGRRNEQFF. The full variable domain, its missing parts supplied by reference TRBV15 and TRBJ2-1, is DAMVIQNPRYQVTQFGKPVTLSCSQTLNHNVMYWYQQKSSQAPKLLFHYYDKDFNNEADTPDNFQSRRPNTSFCFLDIRSPGLGDTAMYLCATSPRTSGRRNEQFFGPGTRLTVL.

V and J are TRBV28 and TRBJ2-3, with TRBD2 matching 11 bases. With 7 bases clipped from V and 6 bases from J, the junction kept 12 bases outside the gene matches. The germline CDR1 and CDR2 sequences are MDHEN and SYDVKM. The CDR3 contains 16 residues. DNA of the CDR3: TGTGCCAGCACCCTTCCTCGACTAGCGGGACCCGATACGCAGTATTTT. It translates to CASTLPRLAGPDTQYF.

Concerning this clone: Sequence at one end of the junction differs from germline and may be a read error. In DNA form, the CDR3 reads TGTGCTAGCAGCATTCGGACTAGCGGGAGGGCTGAGCAGTTCTTC. Residues: CASSIRTSGRAEQFF. This rearrangement joins TRBV7-7 to TRBJ2-1; 15 bases are shared with TRBD2. Germline assignment: CDR1 SSHAT and CDR2 FNYEAQ (reference sequence). CDR3 length: 15 amino acids.

This clone was seen a single time. CDR3 sequence reads: CASSLRVSSGNTIYF. The CDR3 nucleotides are TGTGCCAGCAGCTTGCGGGTTAGCTCTGGAAACACCATATATTTT. The V and J genes are TRBV7-9 and TRBJ1-3, with unresolved D. V gave up 3 bases and J gave up 0 bases, with 9 bases separating them. CDR3 size: 15 residues. The germline V gene encodes CDR1 SEHNR and CDR2 FQNEAQ (reference sequence).

This chain uses TRBV7-3 with TRBJ2-2; TRBD2 is a possible D gene (6 bases). This CDR3 has 14 amino acids. Between the trimmed V and J ends, which lost 6 bases and 5 bases, there was a span of 13 bases. Germline V gene sequence: CDR1 SGHTA, CDR2 FQGTGA. The CDR3 loop reads CASSGQGGTGELFF. CDR3 coding DNA: TGTGCCAGCAGTGGGCAGGGAGGAACCGGGGAGCTGTTTTTT. Variable domain in full (rest from reference TRBV7-3 and TRBJ2-2): GAGVSQTPSNKVTEKGKYVELRCDPISGHTALYWYRQSLGQGPEFLIYFQGTGAADDSGLPNDRFFAVRPEGSVSTLKIQRTERGDSAVYLCASSGQGGTGELFFGEGSRLTVL.

This chain joins TRBV7-2 and TRBJ1-2; 7 positions agree with TRBD1. The V gene end was trimmed by 5 bases and the J gene end by 4 bases; junction bases not matched to a gene: 4. Germline lookup yields CDR1 SGHTA and CDR2 FQGNSA. The CDR3 extends over 13 amino acids. CDR3 sequence reads: CASSPGQSYGYTF. The CDR3 DNA reads as TGTGCCAGCAGCCCGGGACAGAGCTATGGCTACACCTTC.

The chain joins TRBV15 to TRBJ1-1; TRBD1 might be the D (6 bases). This CDR3 is built from 17 residues. CDR1 is LNHNV and CDR2 is YYDKDF in the germline V gene (reference sequence). The V gene lost 0 bases and the J gene lost 2 bases, with 16 bases spanning the gap. The CDR3 sequence: CATSRDGMDSSNTEAFF. Here the CDR3 DNA reads TGTGCCACCAGCAGAGACGGGATGGACAGTTCAAACACTGAAGCTTTCTTT. The entire variable domain, with the rest obtained from reference TRBV15 and TRBJ1-1, is as follows: DAMVIQNPRYQVTQFGKPVTLSCSQTLNHNVMYWYQQKSSQAPKLLFHYYDKDFNNEADTPDNFQSRRPNTSFCFLDIRSPGLGDTAMYLCATSRDGMDSSNTEAFFGQGTRLTVV.

J is TRBJ1-1 and V is TRBV7-8; TRBD1 is a possible D gene (5 bases). V was clipped by 5 bases and J by 5 bases, with 12 bases between them. In germline, CDR1 is SGHVS, CDR2 FQNEAQ. The CDR3 length is 13 residues. In DNA form, the CDR3 reads TGTGCCAGCAGCAAGGGTGGACAAACTGAAGCTTTCTTT. Protein product: CASSKGGQTEAFF.

The V and J genes are TRBV5-1 and TRBJ1-1; TRBD1 might be the D (5 bases). Germline V lookup: CDR1 SGHRS, CDR2 YFSETQ. Trimming cost V 5 bases and J 4 bases, with 15 bases left between them. CDR3 size: 14 residues. In DNA, the CDR3 is TGCGCCAGCAGTCCTGCTGGGGCCGGCACTGAAGCTTTCTTT. Protein sequence: CASSPAGAGTEAFF.

The chain combines TRBV7-8 with TRBJ1-4; D not certain. The germline gives CDR1 SGHVS, CDR2 FQNEAQ. The CDR3 totals 17 residues. Trimming removed 4 bases from V and 5 bases from J, with 20 bases in between. CDR3 in DNA: TGTGCCAGCAGCTCCAAGCGAGGTGGAGGGTTAAATGAAAAACTGTTTTTT. It is translated as CASSSKRGGGLNEKLFF.

The chain couples TRBV9 to TRBJ2-3, with 10 bases lining up with TRBD2. CDR1 is SGDLS and CDR2 is YYNGEE in the germline V gene. The V gene end was trimmed by 0 bases and the J gene end by 7 bases; junction bases not matched to a gene: 11. This CDR3 comprises 17 residues. CDR3: CASSVGPASGGLNTQYF. As DNA, the CDR3 is TGTGCCAGCAGCGTAGGCCCGGCTAGCGGGGGCCTAAATACGCAGTATTTT.

The chain employs TRBV19 and TRBJ2-1; unclear D gene. This CDR3 is built from 14 residues. Germline CDR1 reads LNHDA; CDR2 reads SQIVND (reference sequence). The V gene lost 6 bases and the J gene lost 6 bases, with 15 bases spanning the gap. CDR3 residues: CASRRQVDSNEQFF. The CDR3 DNA reads as TGTGCCAGTAGAAGGCAGGTCGATTCCAATGAGCAGTTCTTC.

The J gene is TRBJ2-7, the V gene TRBV19; 10 nucleotides agree with TRBD1. The length of the CDR3 is 15 residues. Germline CDR1 is LNHDA and CDR2 is SQIVND (reference sequence). The V and J ends lost 1 base and 3 bases, in that order; junction bases with no gene match: 3. CDR3 loop: CASSIAGTGDYEQYF. DNA for the CDR3: TGTGCCAGTAGTATAGCCGGGACAGGGGACTACGAGCAGTACTTC.

J is TRBJ2-6 and V is TRBV21-1; the table's D call of TRBD1 was not tested on the DNA. TRBV21-1 represents a pseudogene. CDR3 length: 24 amino acids. DNA of the CDR3: TGTGCCAGCAGCAAAGTAACGGGGACACCCGGGCGTAGGGGGCTGGCCAATGGGGCCAACGTCCTGACTTTC. It translates to CASSKVTGTPGRRGLANGANVLTF.

V usage is TRBV5-1 and J usage is TRBJ2-7, with D possibly being TRBD1 (6 bases). Germline-derived CDR1 and CDR2 are SGHRS and YFSETQ. Trimming removed 0 bases from V and 6 bases from J, with 10 bases in between. The CDR3 runs 13 residues. The CDR3 sequence: CASSLAEQGEQYF. As DNA, the CDR3 is TGCGCCAGCAGCTTGGCCGAACAGGGCGAGCAGTACTTC.

This clone showed up just a few times. The V call is TRBV19, the J call TRBJ1-3, with D unclear. Per germline, CDR1 LNHDA and CDR2 SQIVND (reference sequence). Trimming cost V 5 bases and J 0 bases, with 8 bases left between them. The CDR3 covers 14 residues. For the CDR3, the DNA is TGTGCCAGTAGTCAAACAGACTCTGGAAACACCATATATTTT. It translates to CASSQTDSGNTIYF.

The V and J genes are TRBV3-1 (or the pseudogene TRBV3-2) and TRBJ1-3; no definite D call. CDR3 length: 14 amino acids. Germline loops: CDR1 LGHDT, CDR2 YNNKEL (reference sequence). V was shortened by 2 bases and J by 4 bases, with 9 bases between the two germline ends. In nucleotides, the CDR3 is TGTGCCAGCAGCCAAAGGGAGGCGGGAAACACCATATATTTT. This sequence encodes CASSQREAGNTIYF.

J is TRBJ2-1 and V is TRBV13; 11 positions match TRBD2. The CDR3 has 16 residues. The germline gives CDR1 PRHDT, CDR2 FYEKMQ (reference sequence). Trimming removed 4 bases from V and 8 bases from J; junction bases left unmatched: 10. CDR3 DNA sequence: TGTGCCAGCAGCTGGCCTTCGGCTAGCGGGGGGTATGAGCAGTTCTTC. It encodes CASSWPSASGGYEQFF.

J is TRBJ1-2 and V is TRBV6-5; TRBD1 agrees at 9 bases. Germline CDR1 is MNHEY and CDR2 is SVGAGI. The V and J ends lost 6 bases and 4 bases, in that order; junction bases with no gene match: 3. This CDR3 spans 13 amino acids. CDR3 sequence (DNA): TGTGCCAGCAGCACAGGGGGCGGCTATGGCTACACCTTC. This translates into CASSTGGGYGYTF.

The CDR3 loop is CASTRKLGELFF. DNA for the CDR3: TGTGCCAGTACCCGCAAGCTTGGGGAGCTGTTTTTT. The rearrangement links TRBV19 to TRBJ2-2; D ambiguous. Trimming shortened V by 7 bases and J by 8 bases, and 11 bases separated the two germline ends. Germline CDR1 reads LNHDA; CDR2 reads SQIVND (reference sequence). This CDR3 is built from 12 residues.

This rearrangement joins TRBV6-1 to TRBJ2-3; weak D call: TRBD1 (5 bases). Looked up from germline, CDR1 is MNHNS and CDR2 is SASEGT. The CDR3 consists of 14 residues. Between the trimmed V and J ends, which lost 7 bases and 2 bases, there was a span of 13 bases. This CDR3 reads CASKGHGITDTQYF. In DNA, the CDR3 is TGTGCCAGCAAGGGGCACGGTATCACAGATACGCAGTATTTT.

This sequence joins TRBV7-9 and TRBJ2-3, with 14 bases aligning to TRBD2. The CDR3 has 16 amino acids. With 5 bases clipped from V and 4 bases from J, the junction kept 5 bases outside the gene matches. The germline gives CDR1 SEHNR, CDR2 FQNEAQ (reference sequence). CDR3 in amino acids: CASSLRTSGRPDTQYF. The CDR3 DNA is TGTGCCAGCAGCCTCAGGACTAGCGGGAGGCCAGATACGCAGTATTTT.

J is TRBJ1-5 and V is TRBV6-5, with 7 bases matching TRBD1. Trimming removed 6 bases from V and 5 bases from J; junction bases left unmatched: 7. The V gene's germline CDR1 is MNHEY and CDR2 SVGAGI. The CDR3 extends over 14 amino acids. CDR3 DNA sequence: TGTGCCAGCAGCGTAACAGGGGTTGATCAGCCCCAGCATTTT. It is translated as CASSVTGVDQPQHF.

This clone occurred a few times. The V gene is TRBV4-2, the J gene TRBJ1-2; TRBD1 matches at 8 bases. The CDR3 sequence is 14 residues long. The V gene end was trimmed by 6 bases and the J gene end by 4 bases; junction bases not matched to a gene: 7. Per the germline V gene, CDR1 is LGHNA and CDR2 is YNFKEQ. The CDR3, as DNA: TGTGCCAGCAGTCCCGAGGGACAGGTCTATGGCTACACCTTC. Amino acid sequence: CASSPEGQVYGYTF.

This clone was counted only a few times. The chain has TRBV6-5 and TRBJ1-2, with D uncertain. V lost 10 bases, J lost 6 bases, and 12 bases lay in between. Looked up from germline, CDR1 is MNHEY and CDR2 is SVGAGI. The length of the CDR3 is 11 residues. CDR3: CATALGDGYTF. The CDR3 DNA follows: TGTGCCACCGCCCTGGGCGATGGCTACACCTTC.

With regard to this clone: The sample has other DNA sequences that encode this CDR3 too. The chain is built from TRBV30 and TRBJ1-3; D ambiguous. The CDR3 covers 14 residues. From germline, CDR1 is GTSNPN and CDR2 SVGIG (reference sequence). The V end lost 0 bases, the J end lost 2 bases, and 8 bases lay between the germline ends. This CDR3 reads CAWSVAGTGNTIYF. DNA for the CDR3: TGTGCCTGGAGTGTAGCCGGGACTGGAAACACCATATATTTT.

This clone has only a few counts. The genes are TRBV12-3 or TRBV12-4 and TRBJ1-5; D remains ambiguous. V lost 7 bases, J lost 4 bases, and 11 bases lay in between. The CDR3 extends over 13 amino acids. The CDR3 DNA sequence: TGTGCCAGCACCCCTGCCGGGAATCAGCCCCAGCATTTT. Its translation is CASTPAGNQPQHF.